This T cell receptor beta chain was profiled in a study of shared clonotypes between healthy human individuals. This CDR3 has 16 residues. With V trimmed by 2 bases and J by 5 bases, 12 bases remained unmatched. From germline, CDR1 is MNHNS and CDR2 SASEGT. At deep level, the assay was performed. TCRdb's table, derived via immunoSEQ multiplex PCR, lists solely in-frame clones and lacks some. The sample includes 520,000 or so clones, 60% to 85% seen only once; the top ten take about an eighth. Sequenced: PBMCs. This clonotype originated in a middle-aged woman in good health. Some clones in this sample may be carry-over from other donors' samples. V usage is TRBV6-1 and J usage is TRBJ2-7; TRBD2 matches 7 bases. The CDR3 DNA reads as TGTGCCAGCAGTGAACGGGCGGGAGTGAGACGCCACGAGCAGTACTTC. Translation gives CASSERAGVRRHEQYF.